This T cell receptor beta chain comes out of a study of cytomegalovirus exposure and HLA in healthy donors. Study-level findings and limits: Other equally common chains were less clonally expanded than HLA-associated TCR beta chains, a later analysis showed. Of the V segments, some could not be distinguished, including TRBV6-2 and TRBV6-3, and were excluded. A later analysis reportedly found fewer N-insertions in an Asian-associated ancestry cluster than the approximately 660-donor mean.

The PCR used 60 Vbeta and 13 Jbeta primers. Data came from immunoSEQ multiplex PCR; TCRdb stores just in-frame clones and leaves some out. The sample records around 210,000 clones, around 77% being singletons. The CDR3 is 18 amino acids. CDR1 and CDR2 (germline): MNHNS, SASEGT. The count of this clone is one. Its antigen is not identified. A junction end diverges from the germline sequence, so it may reflect a read error. The receptor comes from a woman aged 25 to 39 in good health and CMV-seronegative. Specimen: PBMCs. The chain recombines TRBV6-1 with TRBJ1-2; 8 nucleotides agree with TRBD1. CDR3 coding DNA: TGTGCCAGCAGTGAAATCAGAGACAGGGGAAAACTTAACTATGGCTACCCCTTC. Its protein is CASSEIRDRGKLNYGYPF.